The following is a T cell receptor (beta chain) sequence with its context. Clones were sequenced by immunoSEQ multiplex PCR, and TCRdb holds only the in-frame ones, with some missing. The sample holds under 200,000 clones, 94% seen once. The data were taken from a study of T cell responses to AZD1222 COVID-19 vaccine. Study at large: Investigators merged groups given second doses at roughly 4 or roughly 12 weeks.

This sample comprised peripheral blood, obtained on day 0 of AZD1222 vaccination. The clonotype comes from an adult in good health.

DNA for the CDR3: TGCGCCAGCGGGTTGTCCGGGACAGACACAGATACGCAGTATTTT. This encodes CASGLSGTDTDTQYF. V is TRBV5-1 and J is TRBJ2-3, with 7 bases identical to TRBD1. The germline V gene encodes CDR1 SGHRS and CDR2 YFSETQ. The ends lost 7 bases at V and 2 bases at J; junction bases unmatched: 10. The CDR3 runs 15 residues.